This is a list of T cell receptor beta chains from one sample in a study of OX40 agonist ivuxolimab in advanced cancers. Using immunoSEQ multiplex PCR, the repertoire was profiled, and TCRdb retains in-frame clones only, with some absent. Among about 55,000 clones, about 82% were seen once, and the ten largest hold roughly 3.9%. Here the sequenced sample was CD4+ or CD8+ T cells sorted from blood, taken in a trial of the OX40 agonist ivuxolimab. Source of these receptors: an adult with an advanced solid tumor such as melanoma, head and neck, liver or kidney cancer. CDR3s include the opening cysteine and the closing phenylalanine or tryptophan. Some rows mark clone size as missing; the rest say once, few, many or name a class of expanded clone.

CDR3 length,V gene,clone size,J gene,CDR3 protein
14,TRBV6-6,.,TRBJ1-6,CASSPLGISSPLHF
13,TRBV11-2,.,TRBJ2-3,CASGFRGSDTQYF
14,TRBV7-6,.,TRBJ2-7,CASSLEDGSYEQYF
12,TRBV19,.,TRBJ2-1,CASSRVSGEQFF
14,TRBV7-7,.,TRBJ2-5,CASSPDRVQETQYF
16,TRBV19,few,TRBJ1-2,CASSIGGTDPSYGYTF
17,TRBV28,.,TRBJ2-6,CASSSHGQDAGANVLTF
15,TRBV5-1,once,TRBJ2-7,CASSFSGGTIYEQYF
17,TRBV10-3,.,TRBJ1-1,CAISEPLRRGMNTEAFF
14,TRBV19,.,TRBJ1-1,CASRRLDTSTEAFF
15,TRBV27,.,TRBJ1-1,CASSLSTGEVTEAFF
13,TRBV6-6,.,TRBJ1-1,CASSDRGNTEAFF
14,TRBV5-8,.,TRBJ1-3,CASSLAGPGNTIYF
14,TRBV5-6,.,TRBJ1-2,CASSLVEGAYGYTF
16,TRBV9,.,TRBJ2-6,CASSVARGSGANVLTF
15,TRBV19,.,TRBJ2-5,CASSISPRGVETQYF
15,TRBV7-9,.,TRBJ2-5,CASSPRLMSEETQYF
15,TRBV7-3,.,TRBJ2-1,CASSPTRGGLNEQFF
15,TRBV6-6,.,TRBJ1-3,CASSPRQFSGNTIYF
14,TRBV7-2,.,TRBJ1-2,CASSLGHGEYGYTF
12,TRBV6-1,.,TRBJ1-1,CASSEEVGEAFF
12,TRBV5-3,.,TRBJ1-2,CARDSPPHGYTF
14,TRBV18,few,TRBJ1-2,CASSPGGAGYGYTF
11,TRBV28,few,TRBJ1-1,CASSLANQAFF
15,TRBV7-3,.,TRBJ2-3,CASSPQLAGLDTQYF
15,TRBV4-1,.,TRBJ2-5,CASSQDTGGRETQYF
13,TRBV30,few,TRBJ1-6,CAWDGDRLLPLHF
17,TRBV27,.,TRBJ2-5,CASSLSMGLAGRETQYF
14,TRBV30,.,TRBJ2-2,CAWNRGPNTGELFF
15,TRBV9,.,TRBJ1-4,CASSRMDRRGEKLFF
18,TRBV15,.,TRBJ1-6,CATSRAYGTADINSPLHF
12,TRBV9,.,TRBJ1-6,CASSAGDSPLHF
15,TRBV28,.,TRBJ2-3,CASSSPGLLTDTQYF
15,TRBV4-2,.,TRBJ1-5,CASSQDQGGSQPQHF
14,TRBV28,.,TRBJ2-3,CASSTTGGRDTQYF
15,TRBV19,.,TRBJ2-7,CASRGTGGFSYEQYF
18,TRBV19,.,TRBJ2-1,CASRSFPTSSSGNNEQFF
13,TRBV7-9,.,TRBJ1-1,CASSLVGTVEAFF
14,TRBV7-3,.,TRBJ2-5,CASSTGTGVETQYF
18,TRBV15,.,TRBJ2-5,CATSRDFIRGLGQETQYF
16,TRBV4-3,.,TRBJ2-5,CASSPASGGPGETQYF
13,TRBV7-2,.,TRBJ2-7,CASSLENWNEQYF
14,TRBV19,.,TRBJ1-2,CASRGRGRDYGYTF
14,TRBV7-2,once,TRBJ2-7,CASSPGQGGYEQYF
16,TRBV21-1,.,TRBJ1-3,CASSKEPVSAGNTIYF